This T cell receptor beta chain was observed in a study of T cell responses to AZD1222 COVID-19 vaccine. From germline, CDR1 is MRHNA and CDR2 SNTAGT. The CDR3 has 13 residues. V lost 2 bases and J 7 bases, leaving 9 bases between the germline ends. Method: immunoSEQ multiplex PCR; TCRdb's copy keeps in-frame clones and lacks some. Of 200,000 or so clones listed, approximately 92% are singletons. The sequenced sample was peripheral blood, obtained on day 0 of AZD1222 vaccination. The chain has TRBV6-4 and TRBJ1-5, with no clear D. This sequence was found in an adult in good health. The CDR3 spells CASSDGIGQPQHF. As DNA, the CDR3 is TGTGCCAGCAGTGACGGAATCGGCCAGCCCCAGCATTTT.